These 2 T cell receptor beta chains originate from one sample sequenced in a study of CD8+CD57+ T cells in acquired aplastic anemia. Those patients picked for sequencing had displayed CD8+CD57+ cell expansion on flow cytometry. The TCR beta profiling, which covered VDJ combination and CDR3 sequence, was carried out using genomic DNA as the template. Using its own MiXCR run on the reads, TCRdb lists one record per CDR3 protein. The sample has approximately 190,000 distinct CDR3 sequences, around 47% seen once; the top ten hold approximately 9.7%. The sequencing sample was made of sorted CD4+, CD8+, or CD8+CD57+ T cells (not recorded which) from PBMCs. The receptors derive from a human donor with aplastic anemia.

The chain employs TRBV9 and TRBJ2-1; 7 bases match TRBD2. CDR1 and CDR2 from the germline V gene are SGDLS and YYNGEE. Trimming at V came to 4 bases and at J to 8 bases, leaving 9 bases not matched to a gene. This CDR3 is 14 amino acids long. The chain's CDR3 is CASSSGTTPHEQFF. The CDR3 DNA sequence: TGTGCCAGCAGCTCCGGGACTACCCCCCATGAGCAGTTCTTC.

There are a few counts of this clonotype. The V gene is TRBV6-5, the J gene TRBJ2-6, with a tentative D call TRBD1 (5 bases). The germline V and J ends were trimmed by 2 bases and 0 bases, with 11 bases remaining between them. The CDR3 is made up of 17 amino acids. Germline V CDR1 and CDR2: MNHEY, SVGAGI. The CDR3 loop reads CASSYVQGRSGANVLTF. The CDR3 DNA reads TGTGCCAGCAGTTACGTGCAGGGCCGCTCTGGGGCCAACGTCCTGACTTTC.